These 22 T cell receptor beta chains originate from one sample sequenced in a study of glioma-infiltrating T cells after dendritic cell vaccination. The repertoire was sequenced with immunoSEQ multiplex PCR; TCRdb's copy has only in-frame clones and lacks some. The table lists fewer than 85,000 clones, approximately 80% of them singletons. Here the sequenced sample was blood, taken before dendritic cell vaccination. The receptor source for this set is a human donor with glioblastoma.

This clone has more than one count but fewer than ten. The chain is built from TRBV6-4 and TRBJ2-3; 7 nucleotides match TRBD1. Unmatched junction bases numbered 3, after V lost 2 bases and J lost 4 bases. In germline, CDR1 is MRHNA, CDR2 SNTAGT. This CDR3 region has 14 residues. CDR3 coding DNA: TGTGCCAGCAGTGACGAGGGGGCCGCAGATACGCAGTATTTT. It specifies CASSDEGAADTQYF.

This clone was seen only a few times. Other DNA sequences in this specimen translate into the identical CDR3. This rearrangement joins TRBV10-3 to TRBJ1-1, with TRBD1 matching 8 bases. This CDR3 has 12 amino acids. Germline V gene sequence: CDR1 ENHRY, CDR2 SYGVKD. Trimming took 2 bases from V and 10 from J; bases not matched to a gene: 3. Here the CDR3 DNA reads TGTGCCATCAGTGAGGACGACAGGGGAGCTTTCTTT. This encodes CAISEDDRGAFF.

The rearrangement uses TRBV5-1 and TRBJ1-1, with D perhaps TRBD1 (6 bases). The germline V gene encodes CDR1 SGHRS and CDR2 YFSETQ. The CDR3 contains 15 residues. V was shortened by 1 base and J by 3 bases, with 13 bases between the two germline ends. The CDR3 DNA reads as TGCGCCAGCAGCTTGATCTATCACAGGGACACTGAAGCTTTCTTT. Residues: CASSLIYHRDTEAFF.

This chain connects TRBV5-1 to TRBJ2-5; 7 nucleotides match TRBD2. The CDR3 sequence is 16 residues long. CDR1 is SGHRS, CDR2 YFSETQ, per germline. The trim removed 0 bases at V and 2 bases at J, leaving 7 bases unmatched. DNA for the CDR3: TGCGCCAGCAGCTTGGACCTCAGCGGGGCGCAAGAGACCCAGTACTTC. It translates to CASSLDLSGAQETQYF. Filled out from reference TRBV5-1 and TRBJ2-5, the complete variable domain reads KAGVTQTPRYLIKTRGQQVTLSCSPISGHRSVSWYQQTPGQGLQFLFEYFSETQRNKGNFPGRFSGRQFSNSRSEMNVSTLELGDSALYLCASSLDLSGAQETQYFGPGTRLLVL.

The CDR3 region has the DNA TGTGCCAGCAGCCCCGTTCGAGGCCAAGGCTACACCTTC. Its translation is CASSPVRGQGYTF. The V gene is TRBV6-6, the J gene TRBJ1-2; unclear D gene. Germline assignment: CDR1 MNHNY and CDR2 SVGAGI (reference sequence). The germline V and J ends were trimmed by 6 bases and 8 bases, with 16 bases remaining between them. The CDR3 covers 13 residues.

This chain connects TRBV13 to TRBJ2-7; TRBD1 might be the D (6 bases). The germline gives CDR1 PRHDT, CDR2 FYEKMQ (reference sequence). This CDR3 region has 13 residues. Between the trimmed V and J ends, which lost 1 base and 3 bases, there was a span of 7 bases. CDR3: CASSLEGDYEQYF. The CDR3 DNA reads TGTGCCAGCAGCTTAGAGGGGGACTACGAGCAGTACTTC.

Turning to this clone: The same CDR3 also results from other DNA sequences found in this sample. The V gene is TRBV6-1, the J gene TRBJ1-1; no reliable D call. The CDR3 is 12 amino acids. Germline V gene data show CDR1 as MNHNS and CDR2 as SASEGT. V lost 5 bases to trimming and J lost 0 bases, with 4 bases between them. The CDR3: CASSSVNTEAFF. The CDR3, as DNA: TGTGCCAGCAGTTCGGTGAACACTGAAGCTTTCTTT.

V is TRBV5-5 and J is TRBJ1-4; D may be TRBD1 (5 bases). The CDR3 sequence is 16 residues long. Germline lookup yields CDR1 SGHKS and CDR2 YYEKEE (reference sequence). Trimming left V 4 bases short and J 3 bases short, with 16 bases between. The CDR3 DNA follows: TGTGCCAGCAGCCCCACGACGGGGGAGGCTAATGAAAAACTGTTTTTT. It yields the protein CASSPTTGEANEKLFF.

This clone was seen a handful of times. V usage is TRBV19 and J usage is TRBJ1-1; TRBD1 matches at 11 bases. With 7 bases clipped from V and 4 bases from J, the junction kept 5 bases outside the gene matches. The CDR3 has 14 amino acids. Germline V gene lookup returns CDR1 LNHDA and CDR2 SQIVND (reference sequence). The CDR3 nucleotides are TGTGCCAGTAAACATGGGACAGGGGGCACTGAAGCTTTCTTT. This sequence encodes CASKHGTGGTEAFF.

A single count supports this clone. The identical CDR3 is also encoded by other nucleotide sequences in the sample. CDR3 nucleotides: TGTGCCAGCTCACCAGACAGGGCCGATAGCAATCAGCCCCAGCATTTT. Translated, it gives CASSPDRADSNQPQHF. V gene TRBV18 combines with J gene TRBJ1-5; 7 bases are a match to TRBD1. CDR1 and CDR2 (germline): KGHSH, LQKENI. The CDR3 is 16 residues long. Trimming took 2 bases from V and 0 from J; bases not matched to a gene: 4.

The rearrangement uses TRBV5-1 and TRBJ1-3; D call uncertain. From germline, CDR1 is SGHRS and CDR2 YFSETQ. There are 14 residues in the CDR3. Trimming removed 6 bases at V and 4 bases at J, with 14 bases between. CDR3 nucleotides: TGCGCCAGCAAGAGCAGCGAGGGAGGAAACACCATATATTTT. Translating it yields CASKSSEGGNTIYF.

The V gene is TRBV29-1, the J gene TRBJ1-2, with TRBD1 matching 8 bases. The germline V gene has CDR1 SQVTM and CDR2 ANQGSEA. J was trimmed by 8 bases and V by 7 bases; bases with no gene match: 12. This CDR3 comprises 13 residues. CDR3 protein: CSADATGVGGYTF. In nucleotides, the CDR3 is TGCAGCGCCGACGCGACAGGGGTGGGAGGCTACACCTTC.

This clone was recorded once. The chain combines TRBV2 with TRBJ1-2; no clear D gene. Germline values: CDR1 SNHLY, CDR2 FYNNEI. There are 14 residues in the CDR3. V lost 5 bases and J 0 bases, leaving 10 bases between the germline ends. CDR3 sequence reads: CASSSEISNYGYTF. The CDR3 nucleotides read TGTGCCAGCAGTTCCGAGATCTCTAACTATGGCTACACCTTC.

This clone has only a few counts. The chain joins TRBV18 to TRBJ1-1; 10 positions agree with TRBD1. V was pared by 3 bases and J by 0 bases, with 4 bases of the junction left unmatched. CDR1 and CDR2 (germline): KGHSH, LQKENI. CDR3 length: 16 residues. The CDR3 coding sequence is TGTGCCAGCTCACCTGGACAGGGGGAGATGAACACTGAAGCTTTCTTT. This codes for CASSPGQGEMNTEAFF.

The chain uses TRBV7-6 and TRBJ2-1; TRBD2 agrees at 12 bases. The CDR3 totals 15 residues. The germline V gene encodes CDR1 SGHVS and CDR2 FNYEAQ. Unmatched junction bases numbered 3, after V lost 5 bases and J lost 4 bases. The CDR3 protein is CASSPSGGAYNEQFF. Written as DNA, the CDR3 is TGTGCCAGCAGCCCTAGCGGGGGGGCATACAATGAGCAGTTCTTC.

The J gene is TRBJ1-1, the V gene TRBV5-6; TRBD1 agrees at 11 bases. Trimming removed 4 bases from V and 3 bases from J; junction bases left unmatched: 11. This CDR3 contains 17 residues. Per the germline V gene, CDR1 is SGHDT and CDR2 is YYEEEE. CDR3 nucleotides: TGTGCCAGCAGCCCACCGGGACAGGGGGAGTGGGACACTGAAGCTTTCTTT. Translation gives CASSPPGQGEWDTEAFF.

J is TRBJ2-7 and V is TRBV5-6, with D maybe TRBD2 (6 bases). V was cut by 3 bases and J by 0 bases, with 16 bases left in between. This CDR3 has 16 amino acids. Per the germline V gene, CDR1 is SGHDT and CDR2 is YYEEEE. The CDR3 bases are TGTGCCAGCAGCTCGGGACTTTTGGGGGACTCCTACGAGCAGTACTTC. It encodes CASSSGLLGDSYEQYF.

The chain couples TRBV29-1 to TRBJ2-5, with 7 nucleotides matching TRBD2. CDR3 length equals 13 residues. Germline V gene lookup returns CDR1 SQVTM and CDR2 ANQGSEA. J lost 4 bases, V lost 1 base, and 3 bases had no gene match. The DNA of the CDR3 is TGCAGCGTTGAAGGGGGGGAGGGAGAGACCCAGTACTTC. Encoded protein: CSVEGGEGETQYF. The variable domain in full, completed from reference TRBV29-1 and TRBJ2-5, reads SAVISQKPSRDICQRGTSLTIQCQVDSQVTMMFWYRQQPGQSLTLIATANQGSEATYESGFVIDKFPISRPNLTFSTLTVSNMSPEDSSIYLCSVEGGEGETQYFGPGTRLLVL.

The rearrangement links TRBV14 to TRBJ2-2; D call uncertain. V was shortened by 4 bases and J by 1 base, with 4 bases between the two germline ends. CDR1 SGHDN and CDR2 FVKESK come from the germline V gene. The CDR3 runs to 13 residues. The CDR3 region has the DNA TGTGCCAGCAGCCGTATGAACACCGGGGAGCTGTTTTTT. Translating it yields CASSRMNTGELFF.

The rearrangement links TRBV29-1 to TRBJ2-3; 8 bases are shared with TRBD1. This CDR3 has 15 residues. The germline gives CDR1 SQVTM, CDR2 ANQGSEA. Trimming took 7 bases from V and 3 from J; bases not matched to a gene: 12. The CDR3 DNA reads as TGCAGCGCCAAGACAGGGGTGAGCGGTACAGATACGCAGTATTTT. Its protein product is CSAKTGVSGTDTQYF.

This clone was observed once. The rearrangement uses TRBV18 and TRBJ2-1; weak D call: TRBD1 (6 bases). CDR3 length: 13 residues. In germline, CDR1 is KGHSH, CDR2 LQKENI. Between the trimmed V and J ends, which lost 1 base and 7 bases, there was a span of 8 bases. CDR3 DNA sequence: TGTGCCAGCTCACCACGAGGGGGAAATGAGCAGTTCTTC. This sequence encodes CASSPRGGNEQFF.

The chain uses TRBV4-2 and TRBJ1-1; D perhaps matches TRBD1 (5 bases). Germline loops: CDR1 LGHNA, CDR2 YNFKEQ. This CDR3 comprises 15 residues. Trimming stripped 0 bases from V and 5 bases from J, with 13 bases between. The CDR3 bases are TGTGCCAGCAGCCAAGAGGAGGGACGGGGAACTGAAGCTTTCTTT. It is translated as CASSQEEGRGTEAFF.